This T cell receptor (beta chain) was obtained from a study of shared clonotypes between healthy human individuals. It was CD45RO-negative cells, positively selected for CCR7, that made up naive CD8 cells, with terminally differentiated effector memory CD45RA+ cells excluded. Broader study findings: Genetic and exposure-history diversity was limited by the small donor number. Generally, estimated richness proved larger in naive subsets than it did in memory subsets.

Germline CDR1 is MNHEY and CDR2 is SMNVEV (reference sequence). With V trimmed by 5 bases and J by 5 bases, 9 bases remained unmatched. The CDR3 has 14 amino acids. Some clones are missing from TCRdb's copy, which holds only in-frame ones; the method was immunoSEQ multiplex PCR. Of fewer than 1 million clones in the sample, just over 95% were seen once. Remarks on this clone: As yet, its antigen is unknown.

The chain combines TRBV27 with TRBJ2-7; 7 bases fit TRBD1. Sequencing used naive CD8+ T cells sorted from blood. The clonotype comes from a man between 25 and 39 years old in good health. CDR3 nucleotides: TGTGCCAGCAGTAACCTCGGGGACAGAAACGAGCAGTACTTC. Translation: CASSNLGDRNEQYF.